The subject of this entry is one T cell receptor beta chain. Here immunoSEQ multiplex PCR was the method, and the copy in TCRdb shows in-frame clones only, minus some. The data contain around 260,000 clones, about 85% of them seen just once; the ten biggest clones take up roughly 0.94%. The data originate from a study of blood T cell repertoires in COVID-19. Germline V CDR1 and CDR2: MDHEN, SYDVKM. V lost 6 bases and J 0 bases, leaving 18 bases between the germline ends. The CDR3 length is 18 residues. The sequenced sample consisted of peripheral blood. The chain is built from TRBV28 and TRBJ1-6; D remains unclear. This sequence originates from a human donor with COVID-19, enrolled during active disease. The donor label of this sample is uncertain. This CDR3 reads CASRPSPPLSSYNSPLHF. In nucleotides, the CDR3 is TGTGCCAGCAGACCAAGCCCTCCTCTTAGCTCCTATAATTCACCCCTCCACTTT.